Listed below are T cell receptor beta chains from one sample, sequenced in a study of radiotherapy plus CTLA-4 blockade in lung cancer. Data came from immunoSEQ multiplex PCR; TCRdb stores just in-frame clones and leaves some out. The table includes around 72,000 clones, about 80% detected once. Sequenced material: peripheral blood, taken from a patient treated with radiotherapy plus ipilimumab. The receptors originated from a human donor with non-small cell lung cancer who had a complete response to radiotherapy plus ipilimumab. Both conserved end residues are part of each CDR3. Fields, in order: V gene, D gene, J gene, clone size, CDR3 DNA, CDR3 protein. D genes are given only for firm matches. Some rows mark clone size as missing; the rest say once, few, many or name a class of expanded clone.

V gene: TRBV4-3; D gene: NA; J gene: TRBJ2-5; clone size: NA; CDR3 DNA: TGCGCCAGCAGCCAAGAAGGTAGAGTGGGGACCCAGTACTTC; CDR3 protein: CASSQEGRVGTQYF
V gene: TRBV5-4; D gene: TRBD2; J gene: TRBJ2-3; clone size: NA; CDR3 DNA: TGTGCCAGCAGCCGGGGGGCTAGCGGGTTCGACCTTAGCACAGATACGCAGTATTTT; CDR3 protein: CASSRGASGFDLSTDTQYF
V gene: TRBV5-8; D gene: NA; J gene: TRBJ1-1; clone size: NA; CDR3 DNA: TGTGCCAGCAGCTCGGCTACAGTTCCCACGGGCACTGAAGCTTTCTTT; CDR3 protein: CASSSATVPTGTEAFF
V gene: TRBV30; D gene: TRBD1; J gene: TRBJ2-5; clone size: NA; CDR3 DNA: TGTGCCTGGAGTGCCTACAGGGGGCTCGGAGAGACCCAGTACTTC; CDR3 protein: CAWSAYRGLGETQYF
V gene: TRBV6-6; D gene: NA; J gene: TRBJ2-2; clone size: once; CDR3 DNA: TGTGCCAGCAGCCCGAGGGACACCGGGGAGCTGTTTTTT; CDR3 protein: CASSPRDTGELFF
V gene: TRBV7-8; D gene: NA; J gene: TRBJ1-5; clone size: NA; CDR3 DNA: TGTGCCAGCAGCTCGAGGGGAGATCAGCCCCAGCATTTT; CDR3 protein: CASSSRGDQPQHF
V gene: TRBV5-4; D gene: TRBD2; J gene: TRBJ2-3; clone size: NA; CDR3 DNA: TGTGCCAGCATCAAAGCGGGGACTACAGATACGCAGTATTTT; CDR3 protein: CASIKAGTTDTQYF
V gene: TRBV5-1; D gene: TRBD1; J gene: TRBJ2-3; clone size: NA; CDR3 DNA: TGCGCCAGCAAGCGGACAGGGGGCACAGATACGCAGTATTTT; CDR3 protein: CASKRTGGTDTQYF
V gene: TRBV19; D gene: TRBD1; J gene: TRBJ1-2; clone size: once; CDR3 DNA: TGTGCCAGTAGCAAGAACAGGGGGGAAGACTATGGCTACACCTTC; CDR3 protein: CASSKNRGEDYGYTF
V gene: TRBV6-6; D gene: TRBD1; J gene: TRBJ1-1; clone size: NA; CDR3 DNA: TGTGCCAGCAGTTACTCCCAGGGGGGGTCTTTCTTT; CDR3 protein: CASSYSQGGSFF
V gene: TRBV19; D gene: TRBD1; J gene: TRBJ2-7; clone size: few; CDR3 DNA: TGTGCCAGTAGTATGGGGGACAGAACCTACGAGCAGTACTTC; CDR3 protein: CASSMGDRTYEQYF
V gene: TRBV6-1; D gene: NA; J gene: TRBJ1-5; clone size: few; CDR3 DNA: TGTGCCAGCAGTCCCCAGGGGAGAGACAATCAGCCCCAGCATTTT; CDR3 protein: CASSPQGRDNQPQHF
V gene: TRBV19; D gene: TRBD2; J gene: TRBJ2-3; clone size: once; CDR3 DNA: TGTGCCAGTAGTCCCAGCGGGAGAAGGATCGCAGATACGCAGTATTTT; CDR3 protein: CASSPSGRRIADTQYF
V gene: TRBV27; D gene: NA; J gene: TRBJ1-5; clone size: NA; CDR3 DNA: TGTGCCAGCAGTTTATCTGGACAGAGCCTTCAGCCCCAGCATTTT; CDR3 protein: CASSLSGQSLQPQHF
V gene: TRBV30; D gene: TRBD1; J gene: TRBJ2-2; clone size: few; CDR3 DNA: TGTGCCTGGAGAGGGGGCAGAAAGAACACCGGGGAGCTGTTTTTT; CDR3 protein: CAWRGGRKNTGELFF
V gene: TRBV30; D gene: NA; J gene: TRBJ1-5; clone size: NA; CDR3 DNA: TGTGCCTGGAGTGTAATGAGGGGCGGGAATCAGCCCCAGCATTTT; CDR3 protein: CAWSVMRGGNQPQHF
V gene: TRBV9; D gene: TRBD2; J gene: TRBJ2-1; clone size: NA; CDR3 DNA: TGTGCCAGCAGCGTAGTGGGGCGACTAGCGGGGGGTTCCTACAATGAGCAGTTCTTC; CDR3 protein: CASSVVGRLAGGSYNEQFF
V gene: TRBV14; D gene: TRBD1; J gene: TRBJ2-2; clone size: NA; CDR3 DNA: TGTGCCAGCAGGCGGGGACAGGCGAACACCGGGGAGCTGTTTTTT; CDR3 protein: CASRRGQANTGELFF
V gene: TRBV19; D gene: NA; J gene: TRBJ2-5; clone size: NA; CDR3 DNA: TGTGCCAGTAGCCACCTAGGTGGCTCCGGGGAGACCCAGTACTTC; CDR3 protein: CASSHLGGSGETQYF
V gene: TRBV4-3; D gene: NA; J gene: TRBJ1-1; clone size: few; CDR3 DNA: TGCGCCAGCAGCCAGGGGGCAGGGTCGAACACTGAAGCTTTCTTT; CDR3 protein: CASSQGAGSNTEAFF
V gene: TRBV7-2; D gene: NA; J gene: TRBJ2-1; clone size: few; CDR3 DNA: TGTGCCAGCAGCTCCCCCAGCCTCAGGGCAAACGAGCAGTTCTTC; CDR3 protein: CASSSPSLRANEQFF
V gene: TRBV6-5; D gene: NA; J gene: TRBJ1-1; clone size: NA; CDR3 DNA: TGTGCCAGCAGTTATGCGGTATCCACTGAAGCTTTCTTT; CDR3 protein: CASSYAVSTEAFF
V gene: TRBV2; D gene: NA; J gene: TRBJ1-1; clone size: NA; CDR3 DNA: TGTGCCAGCAGTGCTGACAGGGAAGCTTTCTTT; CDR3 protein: CASSADREAFF
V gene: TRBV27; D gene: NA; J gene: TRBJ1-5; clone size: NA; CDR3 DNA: TGTGCCAGCAGGCCCGAGGGAGGCCTAGGGAATCAGCCCCAGCATTTT; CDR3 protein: CASRPEGGLGNQPQHF
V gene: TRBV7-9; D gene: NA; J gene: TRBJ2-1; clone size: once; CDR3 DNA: TGTGCCAGCAGCTTAAGTGCCCAGCAGTTCTTC; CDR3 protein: CASSLSAQQFF
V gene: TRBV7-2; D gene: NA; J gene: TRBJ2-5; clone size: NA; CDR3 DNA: TGTGCCAGCAGCTTAGCGCCAGGATTGGGAGAGACCCAGTACTTC; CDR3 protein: CASSLAPGLGETQYF